The 7 T cell receptor beta chains listed next were all sequenced from one sample in a study of blood T cell repertoires in COVID-19. TCRdb keeps only in-frame clones here, not all; method: immunoSEQ multiplex PCR. The data contain roughly 100,000 clones, 80% of them seen just once; the ten biggest clones take up around 20%. Input material: peripheral blood. Receptor source: a human donor in a cohort sampled during active COVID-19.

The rearrangement links TRBV5-1 to TRBJ2-7; a possible D gene is TRBD1 (6 bases). Germline V gene lookup returns CDR1 SGHRS and CDR2 YFSETQ. The CDR3 length is 14 residues. Deletions cut 0 bases from V and 1 base from J, with 8 bases between. CDR3 nucleotides: TGCGCCAGCAGCTTGGAAAGGGGGTCCTACGAGCAGTACTTC. This translates into CASSLERGSYEQYF.

This sequence joins TRBV6-6 and TRBJ1-1; D remains ambiguous. Trimming left V 2 bases short and J 1 base short, with 8 bases between. Germline V gene lookup returns CDR1 MNHNY and CDR2 SVGAGI (reference sequence). There are 14 residues in the CDR3. In DNA, the CDR3 is TGTGCCAGCAGTTACCAGGAGGCGAACACTGAAGCTTTCTTT. Protein: CASSYQEANTEAFF.

CDR3 coding DNA: TGTGCCAGCAGTATTAGGGGGAGTGAAGCTTTCTTT. This gives the protein CASSIRGSEAFF. The V gene is TRBV2, the J gene TRBJ1-1, with D perhaps TRBD1 (6 bases). The germline CDR1 and CDR2 sequences are SNHLY and FYNNEI. The V and J ends lost 5 bases and 7 bases respectively, with 11 bases between them. The CDR3 runs 12 residues.

The chain carries TRBV7-3 and TRBJ2-7, with 11 bases fitting TRBD2. CDR1 and CDR2 from the germline V gene are SGHTA and FQGTGA. The CDR3 consists of 22 residues. J was trimmed by 3 bases and V by 5 bases; bases with no gene match: 27. The CDR3 sequence is CASSPPRRTGTGSTSGDYEQYF. The CDR3 bases are TGTGCCAGCAGCCCACCACGTCGCACAGGGACAGGATCGACTAGCGGGGACTACGAGCAGTACTTC.

The genes are TRBV5-1 and TRBJ2-5; possible D gene TRBD2, 6 bases. The CDR3 spans 16 residues. Germline values: CDR1 SGHRS, CDR2 YFSETQ. V shed 4 bases and J shed 2 bases, with 18 bases lying between them. The CDR3 DNA follows: TGCGCCAGCAGCACCCGGCCGGAGGGCGGTCAAGAGACCCAGTACTTC. This encodes CASSTRPEGGQETQYF.

This clone was observed a single time. This rearrangement joins TRBV9 to TRBJ1-2; no firm D call. Germline V lookup: CDR1 SGDLS, CDR2 YYNGEE. V shed 4 bases and J shed 8 bases, with 9 bases lying between them. The CDR3 length is 11 residues. This CDR3 reads CASSSAGGYTF. CDR3 bases: TGTGCCAGCAGCTCCGCCGGGGGCTACACCTTC.

This clone has a single count. The CDR3 nucleotides read TGTGCCAGCAGAGGGGCGGTACAGACCCAGTACTTC. This gives the protein CASRGAVQTQYF. The chain joins TRBV28 to TRBJ2-5, with a weak D call TRBD1 (5 bases). This CDR3 spans 12 amino acids. Trimming shortened V by 6 bases and J by 6 bases, and 11 bases separated the two germline ends. Germline V gene data show CDR1 as MDHEN and CDR2 as SYDVKM.